This T cell receptor (beta chain) came from a study of cytomegalovirus exposure and HLA in healthy donors. Study background: An early data release held tens of millions of unique TCRs from HLA-typed donors.

V was pared by 1 base and J by 4 bases, with 0 bases of the junction left unmatched. This CDR3 has 13 residues. CDR1 is PRHDT and CDR2 is FYEKMQ in the germline V gene (reference sequence). PCR was performed using 60 Vbeta and 13 Jbeta primers. Using immunoSEQ multiplex PCR, the repertoire was profiled, and TCRdb retains in-frame clones only, with some absent. Of about 140,000 clones in the sample, more than 70% are singletons; the top ten hold 2.5% to 4%. On this clone itself: Its matching antigen is unknown.

Study observations and caveats: As was reported, the classifier diagnosed cytomegalovirus status with high specificity and sensitivity. A later analysis linked about 17,000 TCR beta sequences to HLA alleles at 0.05 false discovery rate.

This clonotype was obtained from a middle-aged man in good health and CMV-seronegative. The V and J genes are TRBV13 and TRBJ1-2, with TRBD1 identical over 7 bases. The sample consisted of PBMCs. This CDR3 is CASSLDRGYGYTF. The CDR3 DNA is TGTGCCAGCAGCTTAGACAGGGGCTATGGCTACACCTTC.